A single T cell receptor (beta chain) is shown here with its context. This entry comes from a study of blood T cell repertoires in COVID-19. V gave up 1 base and J gave up 5 bases; unmatched junction bases: 6. The CDR3 has 17 amino acids. Germline V lookup: CDR1 LGHNA, CDR2 YNFKEQ. Repertoires were generated with immunoSEQ multiplex PCR, while TCRdb's copy carries only in-frame clones and drops some. The repertoire includes fewer than 450,000 clones, approximately 91% of them detected once, and 6% to 8% sits in the top ten. Sample: peripheral blood. This receptor was obtained from a woman between 65 and 79 years old with COVID-19, enrolled during active disease. The J gene is TRBJ2-1, the V gene TRBV4-2, with 12 bases fitting TRBD2. The CDR3 loop is CASSQGSLAGGHNEQFF. The CDR3 DNA reads as TGTGCCAGCAGCCAAGGGAGCCTAGCGGGGGGGCACAATGAGCAGTTCTTC.